The source of this T cell receptor beta chain is a study of patients and donors after allogeneic stem cell transplantation. The germline gives CDR1 MNHEY, CDR2 SVGEGT. The CDR3 runs 13 residues. V was trimmed by 11 bases and J by 4 bases, leaving 15 bases between them. TCRdb independently ran MiXCR on the RT-PCR reads; one entry per CDR3 protein. The sample consists of roughly 960,000 distinct CDR3 sequences, approximately 18% of them appearing once. This TCR was recovered from a human donor who was either an allogeneic HSCT recipient or a stem cell or donor lymphocyte infusion donor (not recorded which). It is not recorded whose cells these are; they may come from a transplant donor. This rearrangement joins TRBV6-2 or TRBV6-3 to TRBJ2-1, with D perhaps matching TRBD1 (5 bases). Sequenced input: blood, either unsorted or a sorted T cell fraction (not recorded which). The chain's CDR3 is CAGAVGVYNEQFF. CDR3 coding DNA: TGTGCCGGGGCTGTGGGCGTTTACAATGAGCAGTTCTTC.